Shown below are 8 T cell receptor beta chains from a single sample sequenced in a study of blood T cell repertoires in COVID-19. Clones were sequenced by immunoSEQ multiplex PCR, and TCRdb holds only the in-frame ones, with some missing. The sample consists of more than 85,000 clones, approximately 86% of them appearing once. Sequenced: peripheral blood. The receptors shown here come from a man in his fifties or sixties with COVID-19, enrolled during active disease.

The gene calls are TRBV9 and TRBJ1-1; perhaps TRBD1 as D (6 bases). V gave up 0 bases and J gave up 3 bases, with 15 bases separating them. Germline V gives CDR1 SGDLS, CDR2 YYNGEE. The CDR3 extends over 16 amino acids. CDR3 nucleotide sequence: TGTGCCAGCAGCGTAGGAGGGGGTCGCCTAGACACTGAAGCTTTCTTT. This gives the protein CASSVGGGRLDTEAFF.

This chain joins TRBV5-4 and TRBJ1-4; D is perhaps TRBD1 (6 bases). Germline V gene sequence: CDR1 SGHNT, CDR2 YYREEE (reference sequence). Trimming left V 4 bases short and J 6 bases short, with 19 bases between. This CDR3 is 16 amino acids long. In nucleotides, the CDR3 is TGTGCCAGCAGCGCCTCCCGACAGGACCCCTATGAAAAACTGTTTTTT. Protein: CASSASRQDPYEKLFF. Together with reference TRBV5-4 and TRBJ1-4, the CDR3 gives the full variable domain: ETGVTQSPTHLIKTRGQQVTLRCSSQSGHNTVSWYQQALGQGPQFIFQYYREEENGRGNFPPRFSGLQFPNYSSELNVNALELDDSALYLCASSASRQDPYEKLFFGSGTQLSVL.

The rearrangement uses TRBV3-1 (or the pseudogene TRBV3-2) and TRBJ1-3, with TRBD1 matching 7 bases. The length of the CDR3 is 16 residues. Germline CDR1 LGHDT, CDR2 YNNKEL (reference sequence). V dropped 1 base and J dropped 0; count of bases not matched to a gene: 3. CDR3 nucleotides: TGTGCCAGCAGCCAAGGGAGACAGGGCTCTGGAAACACCATATATTTT. Translation: CASSQGRQGSGNTIYF.

V usage is TRBV10-3 and J usage is TRBJ2-7; 9 nucleotides align to TRBD1. V lost 5 bases and J lost 0; bases outside the gene matches: 11. Germline CDR1 and CDR2: ENHRY and SYGVKD. This CDR3 has 17 amino acids. CDR3 sequence (DNA): TGTGCCATCAGTTCACTCACGGGACAGGGAGCCTCCTACGAGCAGTACTTC. Translation: CAISSLTGQGASYEQYF.

The J gene is TRBJ1-5, the V gene TRBV5-5; 7 nucleotides line up with TRBD1. CDR3 length equals 14 residues. Germline lookup yields CDR1 SGHKS and CDR2 YYEKEE (reference sequence). The trim removed 3 bases at V and 3 bases at J, leaving 3 bases unmatched. CDR3 region: CASSYGTVNQPQHF. CDR3 in DNA: TGTGCCAGCAGCTACGGGACAGTCAATCAGCCCCAGCATTTT.

Only a few counts were recorded for this clone. This chain uses TRBV18 with TRBJ1-2, with a possible D match to TRBD1 (5 bases). The V gene's germline CDR1 is KGHSH and CDR2 LQKENI. This CDR3 has 13 residues. Trimming left V 6 bases short and J 4 bases short, with 12 bases between. CDR3 in amino acids: CASSADSPYGYTF. DNA for the CDR3: TGTGCCAGCTCTGCCGACAGCCCCTATGGCTACACCTTC.

The chain is built from TRBV7-8 and TRBJ1-5; 8 bases map to TRBD1. Germline loops: CDR1 SGHVS, CDR2 FQNEAQ. J was trimmed by 0 bases and V by 4 bases; bases with no gene match: 5. The CDR3 spans 16 residues. For the CDR3, the DNA is TGTGCCAGCAGCTGGGGACAGGTTGCTAGCAATCAGCCCCAGCATTTT. It codes for CASSWGQVASNQPQHF.

The genes are TRBV28 and TRBJ1-4, with 7 bases that match TRBD1. The CDR3 runs 15 residues. V was clipped by 3 bases and J by 4 bases; unmatched bases: 5. Germline V gene sequence: CDR1 MDHEN, CDR2 SYDVKM. Written as DNA, the CDR3 is TGTGCCAGCAGTTTGTGGGACAGAAATAATGAAAAACTGTTTTTT. It translates to CASSLWDRNNEKLFF.